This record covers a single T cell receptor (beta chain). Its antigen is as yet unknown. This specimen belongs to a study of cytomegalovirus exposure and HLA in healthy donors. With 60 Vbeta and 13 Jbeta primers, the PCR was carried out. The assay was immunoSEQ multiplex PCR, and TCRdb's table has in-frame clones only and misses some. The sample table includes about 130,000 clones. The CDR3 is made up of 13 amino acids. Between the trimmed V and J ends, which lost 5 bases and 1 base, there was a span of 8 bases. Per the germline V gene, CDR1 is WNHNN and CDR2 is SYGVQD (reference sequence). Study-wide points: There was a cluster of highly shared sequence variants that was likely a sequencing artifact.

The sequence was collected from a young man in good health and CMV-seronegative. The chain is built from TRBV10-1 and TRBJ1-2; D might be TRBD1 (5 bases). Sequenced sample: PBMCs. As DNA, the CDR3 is TGCGCCAGCAGTCAGGGATATAACTATGGCTACACCTTC. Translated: CASSQGYNYGYTF.